This TCR beta chain originates from a study of T cells in tuberculosis. Study observations and caveats: Active tuberculosis cases were adults; controls were adolescents. The TCR-beta difference was not significant; alpha differences partly reflected length.

The J segment lost 6 bases and the V segment lost 0 bases, leaving 5 bases of the junction unmatched. The CDR3 has 14 amino acids. CDR1 SGDLS and CDR2 YYNGEE come from the germline V gene. Worth noting for this clone: Its antigen is as yet unknown.

The data were produced by immunoSEQ multiplex PCR, yet TCRdb's version contains in-frame clones alone and is incomplete. The repertoire holds roughly 34,000 clones, with 95% as singletons. This TCR was recovered from a donor aged 10 to 29 with latent tuberculosis or without tuberculosis infection. The chain employs TRBV9 and TRBJ2-7, with TRBD1 matching 8 bases. The specimen sequenced was PBMCs. For the CDR3, the DNA is TGTGCCAGCAGCGTAGCCCAGGGGGCGGTCGAGCAGTACTTC. Translation: CASSVAQGAVEQYF. Using reference TRBV9 and TRBJ2-7 for the parts outside the CDR3, the full variable domain is DSGVTQTPKHLITATGQRVTLRCSPRSGDLSVYWYQQSLDQGLQFLIQYYNGEERAKGNILERFSAQQFPDLHSELNLSSLELGDSALYFCASSVAQGAVEQYFGPGTRLTVT.